The T cell receptor (beta chain) described here comes from a study of shared T cell receptors in the human thymus. Germline lookup yields CDR1 SGHRS and CDR2 YFSETQ. The CDR3 totals 15 residues. TCRdb's table, derived via immunoSEQ multiplex PCR, lists solely in-frame clones and lacks some. The table lists over 450,000 clones, approximately 80% of them singletons, with 0.01% to 0.015% in the top ten. These records were also assigned to another study, of human thymus T cells.

The clonotype was recovered from a boy under three years old with a congenital heart defect. Sequenced material: thymocytes. The chain employs TRBV5-1 and TRBJ2-5; 7 bases align to TRBD2. TRBJ2-7 explains the end of the DNA better; the J call may be wrong. The CDR3 is CASSLAGGFGHEQYF. Written as DNA, the CDR3 is TGCGCCAGCAGCTTGGCGGGGGGTTTCGGCCACGAGCAGTACTTC.